The 9 T cell receptor beta chains given below trace back to one sample, sequenced in a study of radiotherapy plus CTLA-4 blockade in lung cancer. Some clones are missing from TCRdb's copy, which holds only in-frame ones; the method was immunoSEQ multiplex PCR. The sample lists more than 95,000 clones; about 70% were seen once. The sample in question was peripheral blood, obtained from a patient treated with radiotherapy plus ipilimumab. The receptors stem from a human donor with non-small cell lung cancer who had a partial response to radiotherapy plus ipilimumab. Some clones in this sample may be carry-over from other donors' samples.

The chain joins TRBV9 to TRBJ1-1; unclear D gene. The germline V gene encodes CDR1 SGDLS and CDR2 YYNGEE. This CDR3 region has 14 residues. The germline V and J ends were trimmed by 0 bases and 1 base, with 7 bases remaining between them. CDR3 region: CASSVVPGNTEAFF. CDR3 in DNA: TGTGCCAGCAGCGTAGTCCCGGGGAACACTGAAGCTTTCTTT.

This rearrangement joins TRBV6-5 to TRBJ1-2; D not certain. The V end was cut by 0 bases, the J end by 5 bases, with 7 bases between. The germline gives CDR1 MNHEY, CDR2 SVGAGI. There are 13 residues in the CDR3. CDR3 region: CASSYSRVYGYTF. The CDR3 bases are TGTGCCAGCAGTTACTCACGGGTTTATGGCTACACCTTC.

The CDR3 sequence: CASSLGIYEQYF. As DNA, the CDR3 is TGTGCCAGCAGCTTAGGTATTTACGAGCAGTACTTC. The rearrangement joins TRBV11-3 to TRBJ2-7; unclear D gene. The CDR3 consists of 12 residues. Germline V gives CDR1 SGHNT, CDR2 YENEEA. Trimming took off 1 base at V and 4 bases at J, with 5 bases between the two ends.

This chain's CDR3 is CASSLVGAGRSTQYF. The CDR3 DNA reads TGTGCCAGCAGTTTGGTGGGAGCAGGACGATCAACACAGTACTTC. J is TRBJ2-7 and V is TRBV27; D is possibly TRBD2 (5 bases). Germline V gene sequence: CDR1 MNHEY, CDR2 SMNVEV (reference sequence). Trimming cost V 3 bases and J 10 bases, with 22 bases left between them. The CDR3 extends over 15 amino acids.

This clone was found a few times. This chain joins TRBV19 and TRBJ2-7; TRBD1 matches 11 bases. The CDR3 loop spans 13 amino acids. CDR1 is LNHDA, CDR2 SQIVND, per germline (reference sequence). With V trimmed by 4 bases and J by 4 bases, 0 bases remained unmatched. The CDR3 reads CASSRDRGYEQYF. CDR3 bases: TGTGCCAGTAGTAGGGACAGGGGGTACGAGCAGTACTTC.

The V call is TRBV5-4, the J call TRBJ2-5; D possibly corresponds to TRBD1 (6 bases). TRBJ2-7 explains the end of the DNA better; the J call may be wrong. The length of the CDR3 is 14 residues. Germline V gene sequence: CDR1 SGHNT, CDR2 YYREEE (reference sequence). For the CDR3, the DNA is TGTGCCAGCAGCTTGGAACAGGGTATGGGCGAGCAGTACTTC. It yields the protein CASSLEQGMGEQYF.

The chain uses TRBV6-6 and TRBJ1-2; 10 bases match TRBD1. The CDR3 is 14 amino acids. Germline-derived CDR1 and CDR2 are MNHNY and SVGAGI (reference sequence). V trimming: 2 bases; J trimming: 5 bases; junction bases outside the gene matches: 2. In DNA form, the CDR3 reads TGTGCCAGCAGTTACGACAGGGGGCTGTATGGCTACACCTTC. Amino acid sequence: CASSYDRGLYGYTF.

This clone is judged medium-sized. The gene calls are TRBV7-2 and TRBJ1-1; no clear D. Looked up from germline, CDR1 is SGHTA and CDR2 is FQGNSA. V was clipped by 5 bases and J by 1 base, with 5 bases between them. The CDR3 loop spans 12 amino acids. CDR3: CASSAGNTEAFF. CDR3 DNA sequence: TGTGCCAGCAGCGCGGGGAACACTGAAGCTTTCTTT.

The chain is built from TRBV7-8 and TRBJ2-2; weak D call: TRBD2 (6 bases). Germline CDR1 reads SGHVS; CDR2 reads FQNEAQ. This CDR3 has 17 amino acids. Trimming left V 0 bases short and J 2 bases short, with 13 bases between. This CDR3 reads CASSLARFGRNTGELFF. Here the CDR3 DNA reads TGTGCCAGCAGCTTAGCGCGTTTCGGGAGAAACACCGGGGAGCTGTTTTTT.